This T cell receptor beta chain derives from a study of control samples from healthy donors and cancer patients. Some clones are missing from TCRdb's copy, which holds only in-frame ones; the method was immunoSEQ multiplex PCR. The table shows about 180,000 clones, with approximately 90% occurring only once. This CDR3 region has 13 residues. V was clipped by 2 bases and J by 4 bases, with 8 bases between them. Germline CDR1 MNHEY, CDR2 SVGAGI. The material sequenced was blood. V and J are TRBV6-5 and TRBJ1-1; no clear D. The source of this sequence is a man younger than 45 in good health. The CDR3: CASSYERFTEAFF. CDR3 in DNA: TGTGCCAGCAGTTACGAGCGGTTCACTGAAGCTTTCTTT.